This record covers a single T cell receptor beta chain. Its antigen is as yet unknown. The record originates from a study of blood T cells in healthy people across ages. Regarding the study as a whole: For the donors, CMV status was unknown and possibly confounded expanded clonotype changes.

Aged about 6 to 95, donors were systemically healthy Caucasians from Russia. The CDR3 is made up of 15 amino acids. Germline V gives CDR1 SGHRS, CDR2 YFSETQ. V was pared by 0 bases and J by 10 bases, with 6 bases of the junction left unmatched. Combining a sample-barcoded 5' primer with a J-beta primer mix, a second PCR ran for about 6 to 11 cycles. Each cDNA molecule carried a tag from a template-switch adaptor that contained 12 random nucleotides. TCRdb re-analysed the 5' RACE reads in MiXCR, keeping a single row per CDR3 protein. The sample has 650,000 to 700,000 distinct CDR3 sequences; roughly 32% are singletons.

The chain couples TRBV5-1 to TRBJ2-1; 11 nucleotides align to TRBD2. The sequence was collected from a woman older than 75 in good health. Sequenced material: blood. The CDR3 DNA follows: TGCGCCAGCAGCTTGGTGACTAGCGGGGCGGCGGAGCAGTTCTTC. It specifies CASSLVTSGAAEQFF.